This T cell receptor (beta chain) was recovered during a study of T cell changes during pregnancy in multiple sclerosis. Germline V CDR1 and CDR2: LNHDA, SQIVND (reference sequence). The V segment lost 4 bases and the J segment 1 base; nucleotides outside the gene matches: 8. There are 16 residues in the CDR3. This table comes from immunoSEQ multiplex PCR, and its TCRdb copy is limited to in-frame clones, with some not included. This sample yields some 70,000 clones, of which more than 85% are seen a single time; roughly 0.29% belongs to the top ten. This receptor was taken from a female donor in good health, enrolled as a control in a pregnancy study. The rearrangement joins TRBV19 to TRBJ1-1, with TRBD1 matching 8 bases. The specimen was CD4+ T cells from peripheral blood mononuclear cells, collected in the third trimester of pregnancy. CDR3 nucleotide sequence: TGTGCCAGTAGTAGACGGACCGGGACAGGGAACACTGAAGCTTTCTTT. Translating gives CASSRRTGTGNTEAFF.